These 17 T cell receptor beta chains originate from one sample sequenced in a study of T cell responses to AZD1222 COVID-19 vaccine. The method was immunoSEQ multiplex PCR; TCRdb's version includes in-frame clones alone and lacks a portion of them. The sample lists 150,000 or so clones, 75% to 95% seen once, with roughly 1.6% in the top ten. Material: peripheral blood, obtained on day 0 of AZD1222 vaccination. The receptors come from an adult in good health.

V gene TRBV29-1 combines with J gene TRBJ1-2; D call uncertain. The CDR3 extends over 13 amino acids. Germline loops: CDR1 SQVTM, CDR2 ANQGSEA. Deletions cut 0 bases from V and 8 bases from J, with 13 bases between. The CDR3 reads CSVEDRTTRGYTF. CDR3 nucleotides: TGCAGCGTTGAAGATCGAACAACACGGGGCTACACCTTC.

J is TRBJ2-7 and V is TRBV18, with 8 bases lining up with TRBD1. Germline V gives CDR1 KGHSH, CDR2 LQKENI. CDR3 length: 18 amino acids. Unmatched junction bases numbered 12, after V lost 2 bases and J lost 0 bases. This CDR3 reads CASSPNQGAGQSSYEQYF. As DNA, the CDR3 is TGTGCCAGCTCACCAAATCAGGGGGCGGGTCAGAGCTCCTACGAGCAGTACTTC. Supplemented by reference TRBV18 and TRBJ2-7, the full variable domain reads NAGVMQNPRHLVRRRGQEARLRCSPMKGHSHVYWYRQLPEEGLKFMVYLQKENIIDESGMPKERFSAEFPKEGPSILRIQQVVRGDSAAYFCASSPNQGAGQSSYEQYFGPGTRLTVT.

The chain is built from TRBV2 and TRBJ2-1; D is uncertain. Germline CDR1 and CDR2: SNHLY and FYNNEI. The CDR3 contains 14 residues. The V gene lost 1 base and the J gene lost 3 bases, with 7 bases spanning the gap. The CDR3 sequence: CASSEEGVYNEQFF. The CDR3 DNA reads as TGTGCCAGCAGTGAAGAGGGCGTCTACAATGAGCAGTTCTTC.

The V call is TRBV6-5, the J call TRBJ2-5; the match to TRBD2 covers 7 bases. Germline loops: CDR1 MNHEY, CDR2 SVGAGI. V shed 0 bases and J 3 bases; nucleotides not matched to a gene: 7. The CDR3 sequence is 16 residues long. The DNA of the CDR3 is TGTGCCAGCAGTTACTCGATGGCTAGCGGTAAAGAGACCCAGTACTTC. Translating gives CASSYSMASGKETQYF.

This rearrangement joins TRBV6-6 to TRBJ2-7; 7 positions agree with TRBD2. CDR1 is MNHNY and CDR2 is SVGAGI in the germline V gene (reference sequence). V lost 5 bases, J lost 0 bases, and 4 bases stayed unmatched. CDR3 size: 14 residues. The CDR3 nucleotides read TGTGCCAGCAGTCGAGGGGAGGGCTCCTACGAGCAGTACTTC. It yields the protein CASSRGEGSYEQYF.

V and J are TRBV3-1 (or the pseudogene TRBV3-2) and TRBJ2-3; no reliable D call. Per germline, CDR1 LGHDT and CDR2 YNNKEL (reference sequence). The CDR3 loop spans 13 amino acids. Trimming shortened V by 1 base and J by 6 bases, and 8 bases separated the two germline ends. The CDR3 sequence: CASSQADLDTQYF. The CDR3 DNA sequence: TGTGCCAGCAGCCAAGCAGACCTGGATACGCAGTATTTT.

The J gene is TRBJ1-3, the V gene TRBV11-3; unclear D gene. There are 13 residues in the CDR3. From germline, CDR1 is SGHNT and CDR2 YENEEA. V lost 2 bases to trimming and J lost 0 bases, with 2 bases between them. The CDR3 DNA is TGTGCCAGCAGCTTAAGCTCTGGAAACACCATATATTTT. Translated, it gives CASSLSSGNTIYF.

The gene calls are TRBV5-1 and TRBJ1-2; possible D gene TRBD1, 6 bases. Germline V gene data show CDR1 as SGHRS and CDR2 as YFSETQ. V was shortened by 1 base and J by 7 bases, with 11 bases between the two germline ends. CDR3 size: 13 residues. The CDR3 DNA sequence: TGCGCCAGCAGCTTGCGGGACACCTCTGGCTACACCTTC. Amino acid sequence: CASSLRDTSGYTF.

The V gene is TRBV7-2, the J gene TRBJ1-5; D uncertain. Trimming removed 1 base at V and 0 bases at J, with 7 bases between. In germline, CDR1 is SGHTA, CDR2 FQGNSA. This CDR3 has 15 amino acids. CDR3 DNA sequence: TGTGCCAGCAGCTTAGTAGCAGGTAGCAATCAGCCCCAGCATTTT. It codes for CASSLVAGSNQPQHF.

This chain connects TRBV7-9 to TRBJ1-2; D unclear. This CDR3 comprises 12 residues. V lost 2 bases to trimming and J lost 1 base, with 2 bases between them. Germline V gene lookup returns CDR1 SEHNR and CDR2 FQNEAQ (reference sequence). CDR3 amino acids: CASSLSNYGYTF. As DNA, the CDR3 is TGTGCCAGCAGCTTAAGTAACTATGGCTACACCTTC.

The chain carries TRBV12-3 or TRBV12-4 and TRBJ1-6, with D possibly being TRBD1 (5 bases). Trimming removed 5 bases at V and 10 bases at J, with 9 bases between. The CDR3 has 12 residues. CDR3 in amino acids: CASSAWGSPLHF. The CDR3 DNA follows: TGTGCCAGCAGTGCCTGGGGGTCACCCCTCCACTTT.

The chain employs TRBV5-1 and TRBJ2-1; D gene uncertain. This CDR3 is 12 amino acids long. V was pared by 1 base and J by 6 bases, with 5 bases between. CDR1 SGHRS and CDR2 YFSETQ come from the germline V gene. The DNA of the CDR3 is TGCGCCAGCAGCTTGCGGGTCAATGAGCAGTTCTTC. Its translation is CASSLRVNEQFF.

The V call is TRBV5-1, the J call TRBJ2-7, with D possibly TRBD2 on 5 matching bases. The CDR3 contains 15 residues. V was pared by 0 bases and J by 7 bases, with 17 bases between. Germline V gives CDR1 SGHRS, CDR2 YFSETQ. The CDR3 here is CASSLDLSVASEQYF. The CDR3, as DNA: TGCGCCAGCAGCTTGGATTTGAGCGTAGCGTCGGAGCAGTACTTC.

The J gene is TRBJ1-4, the V gene TRBV7-9; a weak D match, TRBD1 (6 bases). With 4 bases removed from V and 5 bases from J, the gap between germline ends came to 11 bases. The CDR3 spans 14 residues. CDR1 is SEHNR, CDR2 FQNEAQ, per germline (reference sequence). The CDR3 loop reads CASSSTGLNEKLFF. The CDR3 DNA reads TGTGCCAGCAGCTCGACAGGTCTCAATGAAAAACTGTTTTTT.

The chain joins TRBV6-5 to TRBJ2-1; D perhaps matches TRBD1 (5 bases). CDR3 length: 11 residues. The V and J ends lost 8 bases and 6 bases respectively, with 8 bases between them. Germline CDR1 reads MNHEY; CDR2 reads SVGAGI. The DNA for the CDR3 is TGTGCCAGCGGCAGGGCCAATGAGCAGTTCTTC. As protein: CASGRANEQFF.

The V and J genes are TRBV19 and TRBJ2-2; no clear D gene. The CDR3 has 14 residues. The germline V gene encodes CDR1 LNHDA and CDR2 SQIVND (reference sequence). The V end was cut by 4 bases, the J end by 0 bases, with 6 bases between. CDR3 loop: CASSKGTNTGELFF. The CDR3 DNA reads as TGTGCCAGTAGTAAAGGGACGAACACCGGGGAGCTGTTTTTT.

V gene TRBV29-1 combines with J gene TRBJ2-1, with 7 bases aligning to TRBD1. The CDR3 is made up of 10 amino acids. Germline CDR1 reads SQVTM; CDR2 reads ANQGSEA. V lost 7 bases to trimming and J lost 10 bases; unmatched junction nucleotides: 4. The CDR3, as DNA: TGCAGCGGGGGACAGTACGAGCAGTTCTTC. Translating gives CSGGQYEQFF.